This T cell receptor beta chain was recovered during a study of blood T cell repertoires in COVID-19. About the study: COVID-19 samples, acute and convalescent, were from the United States, Italy and Spain. Nucleic acid was either cDNA or gDNA, and it came from T cells, B-cell-depleted T cells, or PBMCs.

This clone was seen only a few times. In the authors' workflow: From reference gene primer amplification, estimates of nucleated cell counts were derived. The method was immunoSEQ multiplex PCR; TCRdb's version includes in-frame clones alone and lacks a portion of them. V, J and clone size are taken as reported in that table, and D and trimming were inferred from the DNA itself. The sample includes tens of thousands of clones, 90% of them seen just once. The V gene's germline CDR1 is MNHEY and CDR2 SMNVEV (reference sequence). The ends were cut back, 3 bases at V and 2 bases at J, with 17 bases in the middle. The CDR3 length is 16 residues.

The receptor's source is a woman of 80 years or more with active or convalescent COVID-19. V usage is TRBV27 and J usage is TRBJ2-7; TRBD2 might be the D (7 bases). The sequenced material came from peripheral blood. CDR3 sequence: CASSFRGALGTYEQYF. DNA for the CDR3: TGTGCCAGCAGTTTCCGGGGGGCTCTAGGGACCTACGAGCAGTACTTC.